A single sample is the source of the 32 T cell receptor beta chains below, sequenced in a study of molecular identifiers for immune sequencing clone quantification (dated by TCRdb to 2016 to 2018). Preparation of the library involved PCR. For sequencing, a NextSeq 500 was employed. Using fastp trimming at Q25 and MiXCR clonotype assembly, TCRdb reanalyzed the public sequencing data and kept in-frame beta chains. Rows merge per CDR3 protein into single entries with the most common DNA and genes. This sample gives some 590,000 distinct CDR3 sequences in total; roughly 23% of them show up just once. The ten largest clonotypes hold 0.78% of the sample. The sequencing input was naive CD8+ T cells from blood, with Jurkat cell RNA spiked in. The cell subset or site label, as the study defines it: FACS-sorted CD8+CD4-CCR7+CD45RA+ naive T cells. Source of these receptors: a human donor in good health. Some libraries in this study had Jurkat cell RNA spiked in.

Comment on this clonotype: This sequence may be a read error, since a much larger clone differs from it by one base. The chain recombines TRBV29-1 with TRBJ2-2; TRBD2 matches 8 bases. Germline V gives CDR1 SQVTM, CDR2 ANQGSEA. CDR3 length: 16 amino acids. Trimming took 1 base from V and 5 from J; bases not matched to a gene: 9. The CDR3 spells CSVEGTSIRGTGELFF. The CDR3 DNA sequence: TGCAGCGTTGAAGGGACTAGCATAAGAGGGACCGGGGAGCTGTTTTTT.

This clonotype was picked up many times. The chain has TRBV29-1 and TRBJ2-2, with D perhaps assigned TRBD1 or TRBD2 (5 bases each). From germline, CDR1 is SQVTM and CDR2 ANQGSEA. The V gene lost 2 bases and the J gene lost 4 bases, with 11 bases spanning the gap. The length of the CDR3 is 14 residues. CDR3 protein: CSVEWGYGTGELFF. CDR3 in DNA: TGCAGCGTTGAATGGGGGTACGGCACCGGGGAGCTGTTTTTT.

J is TRBJ2-7 and V is TRBV19; D is perhaps TRBD1 (6 bases). The CDR3 is 15 residues long. CDR1 and CDR2 (germline): LNHDA, SQIVND (reference sequence). V dropped 5 bases and J dropped 0 bases, with 14 bases sitting between them. CDR3 bases: TGTGCCAGTAGTTACTCGACAGGAGACTCCTACGAGCAGTACTTC. Its translation: CASSYSTGDSYEQYF. Full variable domain (remainder filled in from reference TRBV19 and TRBJ2-7): DGGITQSPKYLFRKEGQNVTLSCEQNLNHDAMYWYRQDPGQGLRLIYYSQIVNDFQKGDIAEGYSVSREKKESFPLTVTSAQKNPTAFYLCASSYSTGDSYEQYFGPGTRLTVT.

The chain is built from TRBV20-1 and TRBJ2-7; maybe TRBD2 (11 bases). This CDR3 is built from 19 residues. Looked up from germline, CDR1 is DFQATT and CDR2 is SNEGSKA (reference sequence). Trimming stripped 3 bases from V and 3 bases from J, with 30 bases between. The DNA for the CDR3 is TGCAGTGCTAGCTCGGACAGGGGGTTAGCGGGAGGGGTATACTACGAGCAGTACTTC. This sequence encodes CSASSDRGLAGGVYYEQYF.

This clonotype was seen ten or more times. The rearrangement joins TRBV28 to TRBJ2-7; the D gene is possibly TRBD2 (6 bases). Germline assignment: CDR1 MDHEN and CDR2 SYDVKM. The CDR3 length is 10 residues. V lost 8 bases to trimming and J lost 7 bases, with 9 bases between them. This CDR3 reads CASGAGEQYF. Written as DNA, the CDR3 is TGTGCCAGCGGGGCGGGGGAGCAGTACTTC.

The chain has TRBV4-3 and TRBJ2-7; maybe TRBD2 (5 bases). CDR3 length: 15 amino acids. The ends were cut back, 0 bases at V and 3 bases at J, with 12 bases in the middle. Germline CDR1 LGHNA, CDR2 YSLEER. The CDR3 bases are TGCGCCAGCAGCCAAGATACGGGAACCTACTACGAGCAGTACTTC. This encodes CASSQDTGTYYEQYF.

This clonotype was found many times. The rearrangement links TRBV7-9 to TRBJ2-3, with unresolved D. The CDR3 extends over 16 amino acids. Germline values: CDR1 SEHNR, CDR2 FQNEAQ (reference sequence). Trimming took off 3 bases at V and 5 bases at J, with 18 bases between the two ends. CDR3 region: CASSFQPGIGRDTQYF. As DNA, the CDR3 is TGTGCCAGCAGCTTTCAACCCGGAATTGGTAGAGATACGCAGTATTTT.

This rearrangement joins TRBV14 to TRBJ2-1, with no clear D. The CDR3 has 17 residues. CDR1 is SGHDN, CDR2 FVKESK, per germline. V lost 4 bases and J lost 0, with 16 bases in between. The CDR3 region is CASSPRRVNRSYNEQFF. CDR3 bases: TGTGCCAGCAGCCCTCGACGGGTCAACCGCTCCTACAATGAGCAGTTCTTC.

V usage is TRBV20-1 and J usage is TRBJ2-1, with 7 nucleotides matching TRBD2. The CDR3 is made up of 18 amino acids. V lost 0 bases to trimming and J lost 3 bases; unmatched junction nucleotides: 14. Germline V gene data show CDR1 as DFQATT and CDR2 as SNEGSKA (reference sequence). The CDR3 DNA reads as TGCAGTGCTAGAGATCCGGCCGAAGCGGGATCGATCTACAATGAGCAGTTCTTC. Translation: CSARDPAEAGSIYNEQFF.

This clonotype was counted a few times. This chain joins TRBV7-3 and TRBJ2-7; 9 nucleotides match TRBD1. The CDR3 has 14 amino acids. Trimming at V came to 1 base and at J to 6 bases, leaving 4 bases not matched to a gene. Germline CDR1 is SGHTA and CDR2 is FQGTGA. For the CDR3, the DNA is TGTGCCAGCAGCTTAAGGGGGACAGGGAGCGAGCAGTACTTC. Translating gives CASSLRGTGSEQYF.

This clonotype was picked up many times. At one of its ends the junction is not consistent with the germline gene, which may arise from a read error. The chain employs TRBV10-3 and TRBJ2-7; 9 nucleotides line up with TRBD1. Germline V gives CDR1 ENHRY, CDR2 SYGVKD. The CDR3 runs to 13 residues. The CDR3 sequence: CAIRDRGFDEQYF. Written as DNA, the CDR3 is TGTGCCATCCGTGACAGGGGGTTCGACGAGCAGTACTTC.

Remarks on this clonotype: This clone may be a read error of a much larger clone one base away. The chain links TRBV7-9 to TRBJ2-3, with D possibly TRBD2 on 5 matching bases. V was shortened by 2 bases and J by 2 bases, with 17 bases between the two germline ends. Germline CDR1 reads SEHNR; CDR2 reads FQNEAQ (reference sequence). The CDR3 sequence is 17 residues long. CDR3 amino acids: CASSLSGMEAYTDTQYF. CDR3 sequence (DNA): TGTGCCAGCAGCTTATCCGGGATGGAGGCTTACACAGATACGCAGTATTTT. The whole variable domain, remainder taken from reference TRBV7-9 and TRBJ2-3, is DTGVSQNPRHKITKRGQNVTFRCDPISEHNRLYWYRQTLGQGPEFLTYFQNEAQLEKSRLLSDRFSAERPKGSFSTLEIQRTEQGDSAMYLCASSLSGMEAYTDTQYFGPGTRLTVL.

This clonotype came up a few times. The chain links TRBV6-5 to TRBJ2-2, with 12 bases lining up with TRBD1. The ends lost 2 bases at V and 6 bases at J; junction bases unmatched: 13. This CDR3 is 19 amino acids long. Germline V gene lookup returns CDR1 MNHEY and CDR2 SVGAGI. The CDR3: CASSYRDRGRLYSAGELFF. For the CDR3, the DNA is TGTGCCAGCAGTTACCGGGACAGGGGGCGCCTTTATTCGGCCGGGGAGCTGTTTTTT.

The J gene is TRBJ2-3, the V gene TRBV7-9, with unresolved D. CDR3 size: 14 residues. V was trimmed by 3 bases and J by 1 base, leaving 8 bases between them. Germline values: CDR1 SEHNR, CDR2 FQNEAQ (reference sequence). This chain's CDR3 is CASSFPHGTDTQYF. CDR3 nucleotide sequence: TGTGCCAGCAGCTTTCCCCACGGCACAGATACGCAGTATTTT. Full variable domain (outside the CDR3, taken from reference TRBV7-9 and TRBJ2-3): DTGVSQNPRHKITKRGQNVTFRCDPISEHNRLYWYRQTLGQGPEFLTYFQNEAQLEKSRLLSDRFSAERPKGSFSTLEIQRTEQGDSAMYLCASSFPHGTDTQYFGPGTRLTVL.

This clonotype came up many times. V and J are TRBV20-1 and TRBJ1-1; D is unresolved. CDR1 DFQATT and CDR2 SNEGSKA come from the germline V gene (reference sequence). The CDR3 has 10 residues. The CDR3 is CRGGFTEAFF. The CDR3 DNA sequence: TGCAGGGGTGGATTCACTGAAGCTTTCTTT.

This clonotype was seen ten or more times. The chain employs TRBV4-1 and TRBJ2-1, with D perhaps TRBD2 (5 bases). Trimming shortened V by 4 bases and J by 8 bases, and 12 bases separated the two germline ends. The CDR3 loop spans 13 amino acids. Looked up from germline, CDR1 is MGHRA and CDR2 is YSYEKL. The CDR3: CASSPRSSDEQFF. In nucleotides, the CDR3 is TGCGCCAGCAGCCCTAGAAGTAGCGATGAGCAGTTCTTC.

With regard to this clonotype: A far larger clone lies a single base away; this is likely a read error. The chain recombines TRBV12-3 or TRBV12-4 with TRBJ1-1; D not certain. The CDR3 spans 13 residues. The CDR3 nucleotides are TGTGCCAGCAGTTTCGGGGAGAACGCTGAAGCTTTCTTT. Translation gives CASSFGENAEAFF.

V and J are TRBV7-2 and TRBJ2-5; the D is unclear. This CDR3 is 14 amino acids long. Germline V lookup: CDR1 SGHTA, CDR2 FQGNSA. V was shortened by 6 bases and J by 0 bases, with 11 bases between the two germline ends. CDR3 sequence reads: CASSSTGHQETQYF. The CDR3 bases are TGTGCCAGCAGTTCCACGGGCCACCAAGAGACCCAGTACTTC. Full variable domain (remainder filled in from reference TRBV7-2 and TRBJ2-5): GAGVSQSPSNKVTEKGKDVELRCDPISGHTALYWYRQSLGQGLEFLIYFQGNSAPDKSGLPSDRFSAERTGGSVSTLTIQRTQQEDSAVYLCASSSTGHQETQYFGPGTRLLVL.

Of note for this clonotype: This may stem from a read error, because a much larger clone lies one nucleotide away. The CDR3: CSVEEYSYTF. As DNA, the CDR3 is TGCAGCGTTGAGGAATATAGCTACACCTTC. The chain has TRBV29-1 and TRBJ1-2; D gene unclear. V dropped 3 bases and J dropped 9 bases, with 8 bases sitting between them. Germline CDR1 is SQVTM and CDR2 is ANQGSEA. The CDR3 is 10 amino acids. The complete variable domain, with remaining parts taken from reference TRBV29-1 and TRBJ1-2, reads SAVISQKPSRDICQRGTSLTIQCQVDSQVTMMFWYRQQPGQSLTLIATANQGSEATYESGFVIDKFPISRPNLTFSTLTVSNMSPEDSSIYLCSVEEYSYTFGSGTRLTVV.

The table lists this clonotype with many counts. The chain carries TRBV6-6 and TRBJ2-6, with D unclear. This CDR3 has 14 amino acids. V lost 6 bases to trimming and J lost 4 bases, with 10 bases between them. Germline V CDR1 and CDR2: MNHNY, SVGAGI (reference sequence). CDR3 protein: CASSGGQGANVLTF. CDR3 nucleotides: TGTGCCAGCAGCGGTGGGCAGGGGGCCAACGTCCTGACTTTC.

This clonotype was counted only a few times. The rearrangement joins TRBV4-1 to TRBJ2-5, with TRBD2 identical over 7 bases. CDR1 MGHRA and CDR2 YSYEKL come from the germline V gene. The CDR3 runs 18 residues. V dropped 0 bases and J dropped 0; count of bases not matched to a gene: 10. CDR3 loop: CASSQEYRSGPNQETQYF. The CDR3 nucleotides read TGCGCCAGCAGCCAAGAATATCGTAGCGGGCCCAACCAAGAGACCCAGTACTTC.

The CDR3 region is CASSSTGGVTDTQYF. In nucleotides, the CDR3 is TGTGCCAGCAGTTCGACGGGGGGGGTCACAGATACGCAGTATTTT. This chain connects TRBV6-2 or TRBV6-3 to TRBJ2-3; 8 bases fit TRBD2. Trimming cost V 4 bases and J 2 bases; bases outside gene matches: 5. Germline V gene lookup returns CDR1 MNHEY and CDR2 SVGEGT. This CDR3 has 15 residues.

With regard to this clonotype: Relative to the germline gene, one junction end is altered; a read error may explain this. This chain connects TRBV12-3 or TRBV12-4 to TRBJ1-1; maybe TRBD1 (5 bases). CDR3 length: 13 residues. The CDR3 region has the DNA TGTGCCAGCAGTCCCCGTGGTCCCTCGGGGGTGAACTTT. Encoded protein: CASSPRGPSGVNF.

This clonotype was recorded at least ten times. The gene calls are TRBV7-9 and TRBJ2-5; D ambiguous. V lost 1 base, J lost 1 base, and 7 bases lay in between. In germline, CDR1 is SEHNR, CDR2 FQNEAQ (reference sequence). The CDR3 is made up of 14 amino acids. CDR3 amino acids: CASSLENSQETQYF. DNA of the CDR3: TGTGCCAGCAGCTTAGAGAACAGCCAAGAGACCCAGTACTTC.

The chain recombines TRBV9 with TRBJ2-3, with D perhaps TRBD2 (7 bases). The CDR3 covers 15 residues. The V end was cut by 4 bases, the J end by 3 bases, with 15 bases between. Germline CDR1 SGDLS, CDR2 YYNGEE. CDR3: CASSTGGRGTDTQYF. The CDR3, as DNA: TGTGCCAGCAGCACCGGGGGGCGGGGGACAGATACGCAGTATTTT.

This chain links TRBV19 with TRBJ1-4, with D perhaps TRBD1 (5 bases). V shed 7 bases and J shed 4 bases, with 10 bases lying between them. CDR3 size: 13 residues. Germline CDR1 reads LNHDA; CDR2 reads SQIVND (reference sequence). The CDR3 loop reads CASIDSLNEKLFF. The CDR3 nucleotides read TGTGCCAGTATCGACAGCCTTAATGAAAAACTGTTTTTT.

This clonotype was seen only a few times. This chain links TRBV6-5 with TRBJ2-2; tentatively, D is TRBD2 (6 bases). Trimming cost V 0 bases and J 1 base, with 15 bases left between them. The CDR3 length is 18 residues. Germline CDR1 and CDR2: MNHEY and SVGAGI. CDR3: CASSYSRLDGGNTGELFF. The CDR3 DNA sequence: TGTGCCAGCAGTTACTCGAGGTTGGACGGGGGGAACACCGGGGAGCTGTTTTTT.

This clonotype was found many times. V usage is TRBV29-1 and J usage is TRBJ1-3; 8 bases map to TRBD1. The CDR3 has 16 residues. V shed 6 bases, J shed 2 bases, and the junction held 12 bases outside the gene matches. The germline CDR1 and CDR2 sequences are SQVTM and ANQGSEA. CDR3 sequence: CSVLMTGESAGNTIYF. In DNA form, the CDR3 reads TGCAGCGTGCTAATGACAGGGGAGAGCGCTGGAAACACCATATATTTT.

This clonotype occurred a few times. The genes are TRBV28 and TRBJ2-7; maybe TRBD2 (5 bases). The CDR3 consists of 14 residues. V was shortened by 6 bases and J by 3 bases, with 15 bases between the two germline ends. Germline CDR1 and CDR2: MDHEN and SYDVKM. The CDR3, as DNA: TGTGCCAGCAGGGTGGACTTGACCCACTACGAGCAGTACTTC. This gives the protein CASRVDLTHYEQYF.

There are many counts of this clonotype. The rearrangement joins TRBV27 to TRBJ2-5; no definite D call. Germline CDR1 is MNHEY and CDR2 is SMNVEV (reference sequence). The V gene lost 4 bases and the J gene lost 1 base, with 4 bases spanning the gap. The CDR3 has 12 amino acids. The CDR3 here is CASSSLQETQYF. The CDR3 bases are TGTGCCAGCAGTTCCCTCCAAGAGACCCAGTACTTC.

This clonotype was detected many times. The chain carries TRBV6-5 and TRBJ2-7; tentative D call: TRBD2 (7 bases). This CDR3 spans 14 amino acids. Germline CDR1 is MNHEY and CDR2 is SVGAGI. Trimming took 2 bases from V and 5 from J, leaving 13 bases between them. CDR3 protein: CASSYGGAANEQYF. As DNA, the CDR3 is TGTGCCAGCAGTTACGGGGGGGCGGCGAACGAGCAGTACTTC.

There are many counts of this clonotype. The rearrangement links TRBV7-2 to TRBJ2-3; a possible D gene is TRBD1 (6 bases). Germline values: CDR1 SGHTA, CDR2 FQGNSA. Trimming shortened V by 2 bases and J by 2 bases, and 11 bases separated the two germline ends. This CDR3 contains 15 residues. The CDR3 coding sequence is TGTGCCAGCAGCTTACGGACAGTAATCACAGATACGCAGTATTTT. It encodes CASSLRTVITDTQYF.